Below, 8 T cell receptor beta chains from the same sample are listed, as sequenced in a study of monozygotic twins with inflammatory bowel disease. TCRdb processed the 5' RACE reads again and assigns one entry to each CDR3 protein, with no DNA. The data show nearly 450,000 distinct CDR3 sequences, and the top ten clones hold more than 2%. The specimen sequenced was blood. The receptors here all came from a human donor with ulcerative colitis or Crohn's disease, or a healthy co-twin of an affected twin (not recorded which).

Here the CDR3 reads CASSRPGYEQYF. V is TRBV7-9 and J is TRBJ2-7; TCRdb's D gene call, TRBD1, goes unchecked for lack of DNA. The V gene's germline CDR1 is SEHNR and CDR2 FQNEAQ (reference sequence). CDR3 length equals 12 residues.

J is TRBJ1-1 and V is TRBV18. The CDR3 is made up of 15 amino acids. CDR1 is KGHSH, CDR2 LQKENI, per germline. The CDR3 sequence: CASSPENSPNTEAFF.

The rearrangement links TRBV6-5 to TRBJ2-1; lacking DNA, the TRBD2 call made by TCRdb goes unchecked. The germline gives CDR1 MNHEY, CDR2 SVGAGI. There are 18 residues in the CDR3. The CDR3 sequence is CASKAGTSGTIYYNEQFF.

This chain's CDR3 is CSVASKGAAGELFF. The V call is TRBV29-1, the J call TRBJ2-2; TCRdb picks TRBD2, but there is no DNA to check that call. Germline CDR1 is SQVTM and CDR2 is ANQGSEA. The CDR3 covers 14 residues.

The genes are TRBV27 and TRBJ2-1; without DNA, the TCRdb call of TRBD2 cannot be checked. This CDR3 has 17 residues. Germline values: CDR1 MNHEY, CDR2 SMNVEV (reference sequence). CDR3 in amino acids: CASSSRWGDSWGNEQFF.

V gene TRBV6-1 combines with J gene TRBJ2-1; the TCRdb D gene call, TRBD2, has no DNA to confirm it. The CDR3 runs to 15 residues. Germline V gene lookup returns CDR1 MNHNS and CDR2 SASEGT. This CDR3 is CASRDDSGAYNEQFF.

V and J are TRBV5-6 and TRBJ1-1; the TRBD1 assignment by TCRdb is unverifiable without DNA. This CDR3 spans 15 amino acids. Germline lookup yields CDR1 SGHDT and CDR2 YYEEEE. The CDR3 region is CASTHRVGINTEAFF.

The V and J genes are TRBV18 and TRBJ1-1. Per the germline V gene, CDR1 is KGHSH and CDR2 is LQKENI. The CDR3 is 13 amino acids. This CDR3 is CASSLGGLFEAFF.